The 23 T cell receptor beta chains below come from one sample, sequenced in a study of blood T cell repertoires in COVID-19. Assay used: immunoSEQ multiplex PCR; TCRdb lists only in-frame clones, some missing. Counted here are hundreds of thousands of clones, about 85% occurring once; the ten biggest clones make up approximately 4.1%. The sequencing sample was made of peripheral blood. The receptors come from a woman between 50 and 59 years old with active or convalescent COVID-19.

The chain is built from TRBV28 and TRBJ1-1, with 8 positions matching TRBD1. Germline V gene lookup returns CDR1 MDHEN and CDR2 SYDVKM. V dropped 5 bases and J dropped 1; count of bases not matched to a gene: 15. The CDR3 spans 18 residues. As DNA, the CDR3 is TGTGCCAGCAGTGAGGGGGCAGGGGGCGCTCAGGAGAACACTGAAGCTTTCTTT. It specifies CASSEGAGGAQENTEAFF.

The chain joins TRBV11-2 to TRBJ2-1, with D perhaps TRBD2 (5 bases). The CDR3 extends over 15 amino acids. Germline V gene sequence: CDR1 SGHAT, CDR2 FQNNGV. The V end was cut by 1 base, the J end by 6 bases, with 13 bases between. CDR3 nucleotide sequence: TGTGCCAGCAGCTTAGCACTAGTCATACGCAATGAGCAGTTCTTC. It is translated as CASSLALVIRNEQFF. Variable domain in full (rest from reference TRBV11-2 and TRBJ2-1): EAGVAQSPRYKIIEKRQSVAFWCNPISGHATLYWYQQILGQGPKLLIQFQNNGVVDDSQLPKDRFSAERLKGVDSTLKIQPAKLEDSAVYLCASSLALVIRNEQFFGPGTRLTVL.

This chain's CDR3 is CASSLVQGAQADTQYF. CDR3 DNA sequence: TGCGCCAGCAGCTTGGTGCAGGGGGCGCAGGCAGATACGCAGTATTTT. This rearrangement joins TRBV5-1 to TRBJ2-3; 8 bases fit TRBD1. The CDR3 extends over 16 amino acids. From germline, CDR1 is SGHRS and CDR2 YFSETQ. J gave up 4 bases and V 0 bases, and 7 bases lay outside the gene matches.

The chain couples TRBV9 to TRBJ2-5, with 10 bases that match TRBD2. Germline lookup yields CDR1 SGDLS and CDR2 YYNGEE. The V and J ends lost 3 bases and 5 bases, in that order; junction bases with no gene match: 4. This CDR3 is built from 14 residues. CDR3 loop: CASSATLAGETQYF. DNA of the CDR3: TGTGCCAGCAGCGCAACACTAGCGGGGGAGACCCAGTACTTC.

The J gene is TRBJ2-1, the V gene TRBV29-1; 7 bases map to TRBD2. This CDR3 has 14 amino acids. Germline CDR1 SQVTM, CDR2 ANQGSEA. Germline trimming cut 5 bases from V and 5 bases from J; bases unmatched to any gene: 9. CDR3 region: CSVPRGAGHNEQFF. CDR3 bases: TGCAGCGTTCCACGGGGAGCGGGGCACAATGAGCAGTTCTTC.

The chain couples TRBV30 to TRBJ1-3; D is unresolved. Trimming left V 3 bases short and J 1 base short, with 7 bases between. The CDR3 contains 13 residues. The germline gives CDR1 GTSNPN, CDR2 SVGIG (reference sequence). In DNA, the CDR3 is TGTGCCTGGAGAAGGAGATCTGGAAACACCATATATTTT. Protein: CAWRRRSGNTIYF. The variable domain in full, with the rest retrieved from reference TRBV30 and TRBJ1-3, is SQTIHQWPATLVQPVGSPLSLECTVEGTSNPNLYWYRQAAGRGLQLLFYSVGIGQISSEVPQNLSASRPQDRQFILSSKKLLLSDSGFYLCAWRRRSGNTIYFGEGSWLTVV.

The chain couples TRBV28 to TRBJ1-4; TRBD1 is a possible D gene (6 bases). The V and J ends lost 3 bases and 2 bases respectively, with 13 bases between them. The germline V gene has CDR1 MDHEN and CDR2 SYDVKM. This CDR3 has 16 residues. The CDR3 region is CASSLFRDTTNEKLFF. The CDR3 nucleotides read TGTGCCAGCAGTTTGTTCCGGGACACGACTAATGAAAAACTGTTTTTT.

This clone was seen only a few times. The chain recombines TRBV5-1 with TRBJ2-7; D is perhaps TRBD1 (5 bases). CDR1 SGHRS and CDR2 YFSETQ come from the germline V gene. Trimming took 1 base from V and 4 from J, leaving 18 bases between them. The CDR3 extends over 16 amino acids. CDR3 protein: CASSLNPVRAGYEQYF. In DNA, the CDR3 is TGCGCCAGCAGCTTGAACCCCGTCAGGGCCGGGTACGAGCAGTACTTC.

The J gene is TRBJ2-6, the V gene TRBV28, with 9 bases matching TRBD1. The CDR3 consists of 18 residues. V lost 5 bases to trimming and J lost 2 bases; unmatched junction nucleotides: 10. Germline CDR1 MDHEN, CDR2 SYDVKM. CDR3 nucleotides: TGTGCCAGCAGTCCACTGGGACAGGGTACTGCTGGGGCCAACGTCCTGACTTTC. Its translation is CASSPLGQGTAGANVLTF.

This clone turned up a few times. The chain employs TRBV4-1 and TRBJ2-1; D is uncertain. Trimming took 0 bases from V and 4 from J, leaving 7 bases between them. The CDR3 runs to 14 residues. CDR1 and CDR2 (germline): MGHRA, YSYEKL. The CDR3 region has the DNA TGCGCCAGCAGCCAAGAACCTAATTACAATGAGCAGTTCTTC. Translated: CASSQEPNYNEQFF.

V gene TRBV28 combines with J gene TRBJ2-7, with 11 bases that match TRBD2. This CDR3 contains 15 residues. J lost 0 bases, V lost 6 bases, and 4 bases had no gene match. In germline, CDR1 is MDHEN, CDR2 SYDVKM. This CDR3 reads CASSRTSGGSYEQYF. The CDR3 coding sequence is TGTGCCAGCAGCAGAACTAGCGGGGGCTCCTACGAGCAGTACTTC.

This clone was picked up a small number of times. The CDR3 coding sequence is TGCAGTGCTCCGGGGGGGCATGGCTACACCTTC. Residues: CSAPGGHGYTF. The gene calls are TRBV20-1 and TRBJ1-2; tentatively, D is TRBD1 (6 bases). The germline V gene encodes CDR1 DFQATT and CDR2 SNEGSKA (reference sequence). This CDR3 comprises 11 residues. Between the trimmed V and J ends, which lost 5 bases and 6 bases, there was a span of 10 bases.

This chain joins TRBV2 and TRBJ1-4; tentatively, D is TRBD1 (5 bases). The CDR3 sequence is 12 residues long. CDR1 and CDR2 (germline): SNHLY, FYNNEI. V was clipped by 4 bases and J by 14 bases, with 14 bases between them. The CDR3: CASSASGTSLFF. CDR3 sequence (DNA): TGTGCCAGCAGTGCCTCCGGGACTTCTCTGTTTTTT.

This chain connects TRBV6-2 or TRBV6-3 to TRBJ2-5; TRBD1 agrees at 9 bases. Germline CDR1 MNHEY, CDR2 SVGEGT. The CDR3 loop spans 16 amino acids. V dropped 7 bases and J dropped 5; count of bases not matched to a gene: 14. DNA for the CDR3: TGTGCCAGCATCCCTCTCGGGGACAGGGCGGTCGAGACCCAGTACTTC. This translates into CASIPLGDRAVETQYF.

The V gene is TRBV5-4, the J gene TRBJ1-2; D not certain. Germline V gives CDR1 SGHNT, CDR2 YYREEE (reference sequence). Trimming left V 4 bases short and J 4 bases short, with 14 bases between. This CDR3 spans 14 amino acids. The CDR3 loop reads CASSPPGPSYGYTF. CDR3 coding DNA: TGTGCCAGCAGCCCGCCGGGTCCGTCCTATGGCTACACCTTC.

This rearrangement joins TRBV5-1 to TRBJ2-7; 10 nucleotides line up with TRBD2. Germline assignment: CDR1 SGHRS and CDR2 YFSETQ. This CDR3 region has 15 residues. The J segment lost 2 bases and the V segment lost 4 bases, leaving 6 bases of the junction unmatched. The CDR3 nucleotides read TGCGCCAGCAGCACCTGGACTAGCGGAACCTACGAGCAGTACTTC. This encodes CASSTWTSGTYEQYF. The full variable domain, in which reference TRBV5-1 and TRBJ2-7 provide the parts outside the CDR3, is KAGVTQTPRYLIKTRGQQVTLSCSPISGHRSVSWYQQTPGQGLQFLFEYFSETQRNKGNFPGRFSGRQFSNSRSEMNVSTLELGDSALYLCASSTWTSGTYEQYFGPGTRLTVT.

The chain carries TRBV7-2 and TRBJ1-1; D remains ambiguous. There are 15 residues in the CDR3. Trimming removed 1 base at V and 1 base at J, with 10 bases between. Germline assignment: CDR1 SGHTA and CDR2 FQGNSA. The CDR3 DNA reads TGTGCCAGCAGCTTAGTTCCGGGTGGGAACACTGAAGCTTTCTTT. This codes for CASSLVPGGNTEAFF.

V gene TRBV19 combines with J gene TRBJ1-2, with D possibly TRBD1 on 5 matching bases. V was trimmed by 1 base and J by 2 bases, leaving 8 bases between them. This CDR3 is built from 14 residues. Per germline, CDR1 LNHDA and CDR2 SQIVND (reference sequence). In DNA form, the CDR3 reads TGTGCCAGTAGTATAGTATCAGGGAACTATGGCTACACCTTC. This gives the protein CASSIVSGNYGYTF.

The rearrangement joins TRBV18 to TRBJ2-3, with D possibly TRBD1 on 5 matching bases. This CDR3 has 15 amino acids. V lost 6 bases and J 0 bases, leaving 13 bases between the germline ends. Germline V gene data show CDR1 as KGHSH and CDR2 as LQKENI. CDR3 in amino acids: CASSPKGASTDTQYF. CDR3 nucleotides: TGTGCCAGCTCCCCTAAAGGGGCTAGCACAGATACGCAGTATTTT.

This clone was counted a few times. V gene TRBV27 combines with J gene TRBJ1-4; D is possibly TRBD1 (5 bases). V was pared by 5 bases and J by 3 bases, with 10 bases between. The germline V gene encodes CDR1 MNHEY and CDR2 SMNVEV (reference sequence). CDR3 length equals 14 residues. CDR3 sequence (DNA): TGTGCCAGCAGTGGGGGGTGGCCTAATGAAAAACTGTTTTTT. Protein product: CASSGGWPNEKLFF.

CDR3 sequence (DNA): TGTGCCAGCTCCCCCCCTATCACTGAAGCTTTCTTT. Protein product: CASSPPITEAFF. The V and J genes are TRBV28 and TRBJ1-1, with D unclear. V was clipped by 8 bases and J by 4 bases, with 11 bases between them. In germline, CDR1 is MDHEN, CDR2 SYDVKM. CDR3 length equals 12 residues.

Only one count was recorded for this clone. The V gene is TRBV30, the J gene TRBJ2-3, with TRBD1 as a possible D gene (6 bases). From germline, CDR1 is GTSNPN and CDR2 SVGIG (reference sequence). The ends were cut back, 1 base at V and 4 bases at J, with 18 bases in the middle. The CDR3 loop spans 16 amino acids. The CDR3 DNA sequence: TGTGCCTGGAGTGCGACAGGTAGAGGGCCCTCAGATACGCAGTATTTT. Encoded protein: CAWSATGRGPSDTQYF.

The chain couples TRBV29-1 to TRBJ2-7; 11 bases are shared with TRBD1. Germline V lookup: CDR1 SQVTM, CDR2 ANQGSEA. Germline trimming cut 6 bases from V and 4 bases from J; bases unmatched to any gene: 5. The CDR3 spans 13 residues. This CDR3 is CSVGDRGRYEQYF. CDR3 in DNA: TGCAGCGTCGGGGACAGGGGGAGGTACGAGCAGTACTTC.